This is a list of T cell receptor beta chains from one sample in a study of blood T cell repertoires in COVID-19. Clones were sequenced by immunoSEQ multiplex PCR, and TCRdb holds only the in-frame ones, with some missing. The sample yields over 200,000 clones, roughly 84% seen once. Sequencing was carried out using PBMCs or T cells enriched from blood (not recorded which). The receptors here all came from a middle-aged woman who had recovered from COVID-19. CDR3s include the opening cysteine and the closing phenylalanine or tryptophan. A D gene is named only where the DNA matches it firmly.

length: 13; V: TRBV12-3/TRBV12-4; J: TRBJ2-2; D: TRBD1; CDR3: CASRRQGTGELFF
length: 16; V: TRBV27; J: TRBJ2-7; D: .; CDR3: CASSSRRQGSSYEQYF
length: 15; V: TRBV10-1; J: TRBJ1-1; D: TRBD1; CDR3: CASSEGQGRNTEAFF
length: 17; V: TRBV4-1; J: TRBJ2-3; D: .; CDR3: CASSQEKSSESTDTQYF
length: 15; V: TRBV4-1; J: TRBJ1-5; D: .; CDR3: CASSQDGDYYQPQHF
length: 12; V: TRBV6-5; J: TRBJ1-2; D: .; CDR3: CASSHRRGGDTF
length: 14; V: TRBV11-2; J: TRBJ1-2; D: .; CDR3: CASSLSRGNYGYTF
length: 16; V: TRBV5-1; J: TRBJ1-4; D: TRBD1; CDR3: CASSPPTGKTNEKLFF
length: 17; V: TRBV5-1; J: TRBJ2-1; D: TRBD2; CDR3: CASSPLTPGLGSNEQFF
length: 15; V: TRBV6-5; J: TRBJ2-5; D: .; CDR3: CASSRGVAGMETQYF
length: 15; V: TRBV10-1; J: TRBJ2-1; D: .; CDR3: CASSERRGDVGEQFF
length: 13; V: TRBV19; J: TRBJ2-1; D: TRBD1; CDR3: CASSNHRDRAKFF
length: 14; V: TRBV7-9; J: TRBJ1-2; D: TRBD1; CDR3: CASSLSGTEYGYTF
length: 16; V: TRBV3-1/TRBV3-2; J: TRBJ2-7; D: .; CDR3: CASSQAQGGFPYEQYF
length: 12; V: TRBV18; J: TRBJ2-4; D: .; CDR3: CASSPTGNIQYF
length: 17; V: TRBV5-1; J: TRBJ2-6; D: .; CDR3: CASSLEGQGSGANVLTF
length: 16; V: TRBV4-1; J: TRBJ1-4; D: .; CDR3: CASSQSGGLDREKLFF
length: 15; V: TRBV2; J: TRBJ1-2; D: TRBD1; CDR3: CASRKGQNDNYGYTF
length: 15; V: TRBV30; J: TRBJ2-7; D: TRBD1; CDR3: CAWSVGGTGIYEQYF
length: 13; V: TRBV19; J: TRBJ2-5; D: TRBD1; CDR3: CASTAQGQETQYF
length: 17; V: TRBV5-1; J: TRBJ1-1; D: TRBD1; CDR3: CASSPVQGTGGSTEAFF
length: 16; V: TRBV6-1; J: TRBJ2-7; D: .; CDR3: CASSEIWAVLPYEQYF
length: 17; V: TRBV4-3; J: TRBJ2-3; D: .; CDR3: CASSQEPGGRGTDTQYF
length: 15; V: TRBV9; J: TRBJ2-1; D: TRBD2; CDR3: CASSVATGLANEQFF
length: 16; V: TRBV14; J: TRBJ1-4; D: TRBD1; CDR3: CASSQDLQGAGEKLFF
length: 12; V: TRBV29-1; J: TRBJ2-3; D: .; CDR3: CSVEEGADTQYF
length: 15; V: TRBV6-5; J: TRBJ1-6; D: .; CDR3: CASSYQGSYNSPLHF
length: 12; V: TRBV5-6; J: TRBJ1-1; D: .; CDR3: CASSPGNTEAFF
length: 19; V: TRBV11-2; J: TRBJ2-1; D: TRBD2; CDR3: CASSFLAGTSGSGYNEQFF
length: 16; V: TRBV19; J: TRBJ1-1; D: TRBD1; CDR3: CASSIDVRQGITEAFF
length: 16; V: TRBV7-6; J: TRBJ2-1; D: TRBD2; CDR3: CASSLVPSGGNNEQFF
length: 15; V: TRBV11-2; J: TRBJ2-5; D: TRBD2; CDR3: CASSLGGAGGETQYF
length: 14; V: TRBV19; J: TRBJ1-2; D: .; CDR3: CANTNYTANYGYTF
length: 12; V: TRBV19; J: TRBJ1-2; D: .; CDR3: CASSDSNYGYTF
length: 15; V: TRBV9; J: TRBJ1-4; D: TRBD1; CDR3: CASSGYRGDNEKLFF
length: 11; V: TRBV6-2/TRBV6-3; J: TRBJ1-2; D: .; CDR3: CASSLLYGYTF
length: 14; V: TRBV9; J: TRBJ1-1; D: .; CDR3: CASSVVGGNTEAFF
length: 15; V: TRBV6-2/TRBV6-3; J: TRBJ1-2; D: TRBD1; CDR3: CASSYDGQGPYGYTF
length: 13; V: TRBV24-1; J: TRBJ1-3; D: TRBD1; CDR3: CATQGQGQNTIYF
length: 15; V: TRBV3-1/TRBV3-2; J: TRBJ1-2; D: .; CDR3: CASSQVGGGLGGYTF
length: 13; V: TRBV28; J: TRBJ1-4; D: .; CDR3: CASSFRANEKLFF
length: 14; V: TRBV7-7; J: TRBJ2-5; D: .; CDR3: CASSLGASQETQYF
length: 16; V: TRBV5-4; J: TRBJ2-2; D: TRBD2; CDR3: CASRAGGRPNTGELFF
length: 15; V: TRBV3-1/TRBV3-2; J: TRBJ2-5; D: TRBD2; CDR3: CASSQSSGGQETQYF
length: 17; V: TRBV5-8; J: TRBJ2-3; D: TRBD2; CDR3: CASSPGPIAGETDTQYF
length: 12; V: TRBV6-5; J: TRBJ2-1; D: .; CDR3: CASSYGGDEQFF
length: 15; V: TRBV18; J: TRBJ2-1; D: .; CDR3: CASSLLTRVYNEQFF
length: 13; V: TRBV6-2/TRBV6-3; J: TRBJ1-2; D: .; CDR3: CASSYSEGLGYTF
length: 14; V: TRBV19; J: TRBJ1-5; D: TRBD1; CDR3: CASTDREVFQPQHF
length: 15; V: TRBV3-1/TRBV3-2; J: TRBJ2-3; D: .; CDR3: CASSQGLSSTDTQYF
length: 16; V: TRBV20-1; J: TRBJ2-7; D: TRBD2; CDR3: CSASRTSGRGSYEQYF
length: 19; V: TRBV27; J: TRBJ2-2; D: TRBD2; CDR3: CASSHSASGSVAVSGELFF
length: 17; V: TRBV5-1; J: TRBJ2-2; D: .; CDR3: CASSSNTRRGPTGELFF